This TCR beta chain was sequenced in a study of cytomegalovirus exposure and HLA in healthy donors (dated by TCRdb to 2017 to 2019). About the study as a whole: The 650 to 800 repertoires of the first cohort and the roughly 110 validation repertoires were produced on the same platform, according to a later analysis. The study was designed to test whether signatures of past pathogen exposure could be identified by cataloging public T cell receptors. Besides the first cohort of about 730 subjects, a separate validation cohort made up of 120 different subjects was used. The study combined high-throughput TCR immunosequencing, statistical association of individual TCRs with disease status, and machine learning to predict cytomegalovirus infection status. Overall results and qualifications from the work: According to the authors, the approach could potentially be generalized to other disease states and immunological phenotypes. In a later analysis, TCRs clustered in the first cohort were found to also tend to co-occur in the approximately 110 validation repertoires, with approximately 95% of cluster scores above 0. The validation cohort had no HLA typing available for a later analysis, so co-occurrence within that cohort was assessed over all 120 or so repertoires. Most TCR sequences were seen in very few donors, while some public TCRs were found in many individuals. Three of the identified cytomegalovirus-associated TCR beta chains were confirmed in vitro to be specific for cytomegalovirus antigens. The study gave a list of some 150 TCR beta chains associated with cytomegalovirus. Cytomegalovirus status was reported to be diagnosed by the classifier with high specificity and sensitivity in both the original and validation cohorts.

Receptors were amplified or captured by the immunoSEQ multiplex PCR assay. The authors processed their data as follows. A statistical classification framework was built for diagnosing cytomegalovirus status from the catalog of TCR beta chain sequences. TCRdb mirrors the immuneACCESS table, restricted to in-frame sequences. Some clones are absent from its copies; in checked studies, under half trace to an unresolved V gene, and the reason for the others is unknown. V and J calls plus clone size are reproduced from that table; the DNA served to infer D and trimming. Across this sample there are around 56,000 clones, with 93% seen only once. The ten largest clones represent under 2% of the sample. This clone came up once. It lacks a known antigen. No much larger clonotype is one base removed from it; base qualities were not supplied. Sequences SGHTA (CDR1) and FQGNSA (CDR2) are obtained from the germline V gene. The V end loses 5 bases and the J end loses 1 base, and a stretch of 8 bases separates them. The CDR3, cysteine through phenylalanine, is 13 amino acids long. Only the CDR3 region is kept as DNA, spanning 39 bases read in frame from base 1.

Separate from the approximately 700-subject first cohort, the validation cohort of 95 to 150 subjects was the group to which the donors belonged. The rearrangement joined TRBV7-2 to TRBJ2-5; TRBD1 is possibly the D segment (5 matching bases). Sequenced sample: PBMCs. The receptor comes from a woman aged 18-30 years in good health and CMV-seropositive. The base sequence is TGTGCCAGCAGCCACGACAGCCAAGAGACCCAGTACTTC. The encoded protein is CASSHDSQETQYF.